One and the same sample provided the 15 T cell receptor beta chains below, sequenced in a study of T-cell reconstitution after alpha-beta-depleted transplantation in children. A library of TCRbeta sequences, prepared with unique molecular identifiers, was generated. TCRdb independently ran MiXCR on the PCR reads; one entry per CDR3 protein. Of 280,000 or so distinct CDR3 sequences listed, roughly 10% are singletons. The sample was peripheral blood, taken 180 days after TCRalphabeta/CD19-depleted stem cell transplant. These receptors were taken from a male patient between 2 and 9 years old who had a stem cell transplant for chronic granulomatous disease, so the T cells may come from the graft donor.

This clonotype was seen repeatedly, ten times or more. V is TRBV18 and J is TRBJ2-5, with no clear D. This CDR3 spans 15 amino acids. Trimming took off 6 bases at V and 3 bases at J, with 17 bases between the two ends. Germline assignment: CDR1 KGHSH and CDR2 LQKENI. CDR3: CASSLSLQSKETQYF. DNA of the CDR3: TGTGCCAGCTCCCTGAGTCTGCAGTCGAAAGAGACCCAGTACTTC.

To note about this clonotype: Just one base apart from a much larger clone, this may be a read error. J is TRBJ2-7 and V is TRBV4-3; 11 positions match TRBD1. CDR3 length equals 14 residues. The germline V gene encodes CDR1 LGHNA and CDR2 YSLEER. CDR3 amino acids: CASSNGQGAHEPYF. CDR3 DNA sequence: TGCGCCAGCAGCAACGGACAGGGGGCTCACGAGCCGTACTTC.

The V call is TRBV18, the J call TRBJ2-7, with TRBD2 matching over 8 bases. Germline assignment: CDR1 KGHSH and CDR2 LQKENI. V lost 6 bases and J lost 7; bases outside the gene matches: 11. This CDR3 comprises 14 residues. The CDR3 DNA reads TGTGCCAGCTCCCCGGGGGGGAAGACGCGGGAGCAGTACTTC. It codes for CASSPGGKTREQYF.

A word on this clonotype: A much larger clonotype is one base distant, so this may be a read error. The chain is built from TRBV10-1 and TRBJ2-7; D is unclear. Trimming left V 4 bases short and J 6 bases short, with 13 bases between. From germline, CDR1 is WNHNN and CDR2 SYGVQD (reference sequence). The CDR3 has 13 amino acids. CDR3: CASSGNGGAEQYF. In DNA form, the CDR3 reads TGCGCCAGCAGTGGGAATGGCGGAGCCGAGCAGTACTTC.

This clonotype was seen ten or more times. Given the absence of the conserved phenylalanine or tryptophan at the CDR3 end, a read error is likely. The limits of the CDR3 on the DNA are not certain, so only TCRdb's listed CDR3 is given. CDR3 sequence reads: CAWSVPPRVWL. This chain joins TRBV30 and TRBJ2-1. Germline V gene data show CDR1 as GTSNPN and CDR2 as SVGIG (reference sequence). Ends included, the CDR3 has 11 residues.

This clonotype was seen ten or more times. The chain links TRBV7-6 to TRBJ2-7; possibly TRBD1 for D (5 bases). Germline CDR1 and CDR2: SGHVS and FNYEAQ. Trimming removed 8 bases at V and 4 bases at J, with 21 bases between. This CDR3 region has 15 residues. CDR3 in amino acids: CASSPTGRVSYEQYF. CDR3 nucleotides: TGTGCCAGCTCCCCCACGGGCAGGGTTTCTTACGAGCAGTACTTC.

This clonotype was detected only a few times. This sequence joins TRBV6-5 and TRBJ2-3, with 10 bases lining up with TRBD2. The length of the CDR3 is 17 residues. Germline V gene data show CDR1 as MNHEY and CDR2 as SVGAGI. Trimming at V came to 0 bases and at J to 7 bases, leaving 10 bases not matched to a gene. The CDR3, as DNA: TGTGCCAGCAGTTACTCGATGTTAGCGGGAGGCCCGTATACGCAGTATTTT. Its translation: CASSYSMLAGGPYTQYF.

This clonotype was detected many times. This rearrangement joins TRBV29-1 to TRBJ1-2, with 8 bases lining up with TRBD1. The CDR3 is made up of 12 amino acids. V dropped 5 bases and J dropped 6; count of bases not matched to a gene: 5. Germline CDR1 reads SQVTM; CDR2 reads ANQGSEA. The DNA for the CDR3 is TGCAGCGTTCCCGGACAGGGTAATGGCTACACCTTC. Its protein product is CSVPGQGNGYTF. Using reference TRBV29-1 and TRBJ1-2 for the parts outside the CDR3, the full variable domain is SAVISQKPSRDICQRGTSLTIQCQVDSQVTMMFWYRQQPGQSLTLIATANQGSEATYESGFVIDKFPISRPNLTFSTLTVSNMSPEDSSIYLCSVPGQGNGYTFGSGTRLTVV.

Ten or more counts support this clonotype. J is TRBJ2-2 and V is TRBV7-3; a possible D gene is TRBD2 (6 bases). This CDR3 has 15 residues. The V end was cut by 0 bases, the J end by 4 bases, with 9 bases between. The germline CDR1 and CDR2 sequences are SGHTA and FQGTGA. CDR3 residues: CASSLTGGTTGELFF. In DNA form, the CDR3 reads TGTGCCAGCAGCTTAACGGGCGGGACCACCGGGGAGCTGTTTTTT.

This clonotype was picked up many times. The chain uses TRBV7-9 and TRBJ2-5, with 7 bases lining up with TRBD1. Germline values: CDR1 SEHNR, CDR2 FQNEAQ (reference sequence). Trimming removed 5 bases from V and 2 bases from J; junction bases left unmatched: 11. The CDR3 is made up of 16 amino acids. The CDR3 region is CASSVLRDRIQETQYF. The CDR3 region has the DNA TGTGCCAGCAGCGTACTCCGGGACAGAATACAAGAGACCCAGTACTTC. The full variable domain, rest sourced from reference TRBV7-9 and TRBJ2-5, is DTGVSQNPRHKITKRGQNVTFRCDPISEHNRLYWYRQTLGQGPEFLTYFQNEAQLEKSRLLSDRFSAERPKGSFSTLEIQRTEQGDSAMYLCASSVLRDRIQETQYFGPGTRLLVL.

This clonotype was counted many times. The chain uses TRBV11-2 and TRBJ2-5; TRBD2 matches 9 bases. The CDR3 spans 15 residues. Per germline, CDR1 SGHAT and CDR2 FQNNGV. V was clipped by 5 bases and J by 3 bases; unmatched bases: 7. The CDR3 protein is CASSRTLAGEETQYF. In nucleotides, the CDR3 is TGTGCCAGCAGCCGAACACTAGCGGGCGAAGAGACCCAGTACTTC.

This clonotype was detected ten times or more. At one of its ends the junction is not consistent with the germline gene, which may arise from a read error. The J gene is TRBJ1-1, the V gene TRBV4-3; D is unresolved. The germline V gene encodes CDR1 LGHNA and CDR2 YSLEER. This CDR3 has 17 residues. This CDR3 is CVSSQDSVFAYGPEAFF. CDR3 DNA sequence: TGCGTCAGCAGCCAAGATTCCGTATTCGCATACGGGCCTGAAGCTTTCTTT.

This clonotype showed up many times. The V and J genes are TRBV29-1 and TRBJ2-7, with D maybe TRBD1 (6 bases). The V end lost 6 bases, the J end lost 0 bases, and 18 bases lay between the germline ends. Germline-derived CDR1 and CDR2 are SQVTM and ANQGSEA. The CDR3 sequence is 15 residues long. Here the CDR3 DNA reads TGCAGCGTCCCGCTCCCGGGACAACACTCCTACGAGCAGTACTTC. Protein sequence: CSVPLPGQHSYEQYF.

CDR3 sequence: CSARLATYEQYF. In DNA, the CDR3 is TGCAGTGCCCGACTAGCGACCTACGAGCAGTACTTC. This sequence joins TRBV20-1 and TRBJ2-7, with 8 bases fitting TRBD2. J gave up 2 bases and V 6 bases, and 3 bases lay outside the gene matches. This CDR3 spans 12 amino acids. The germline CDR1 and CDR2 sequences are DFQATT and SNEGSKA (reference sequence).

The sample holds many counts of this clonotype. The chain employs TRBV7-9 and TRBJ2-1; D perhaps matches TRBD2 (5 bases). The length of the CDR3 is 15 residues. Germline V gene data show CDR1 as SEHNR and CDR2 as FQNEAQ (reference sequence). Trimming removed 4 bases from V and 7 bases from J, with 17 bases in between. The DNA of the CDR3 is TGTGCCAGCAGCTCCCCGCCTAGCCAGGAGAATGAGCAGTTCTTC. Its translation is CASSSPPSQENEQFF.